This is a list of T cell receptor beta chains from one sample in a study of shared clonotypes between healthy human individuals. Profiled with immunoSEQ multiplex PCR; TCRdb holds only in-frame clones, not every one. The sample consists of about 700,000 clones, around 67% of them appearing once. The sample comprised memory CD4+ T cells sorted from blood. The receptors originated from a woman aged 25 to 39 in good health. Each CDR3 is given with its conserved first and last residue. The D gene is left open where the match is weak. Size values are once, few and many counts, or a class for expanded clones, and some rows have none.

clone_size | d_call | j_call | v_call | cdr3_nt | cdr3_aa
. | TRBD2 | TRBJ2-7 | TRBV6-5 | TGTGCCAGCAGTTACTCGTCTAGCGGACAGCAGTACTTC | CASSYSSSGQQYF
. | . | TRBJ2-7 | TRBV19 | TGTGCCAGTAGCGCCCCGGGAGTTTACTCCTACGAGCAGTACTTC | CASSAPGVYSYEQYF
many | . | TRBJ2-1 | TRBV15 | TGTGCCACCAGCAGGGAATCCTACAATGAGCAGTTCTTC | CATSRESYNEQFF
. | . | TRBJ2-7 | TRBV6-6 | TGTGCCAGCCGAGGTACGGGAGAAAGGGGCGAGCAGTACTTC | CASRGTGERGEQYF
. | . | TRBJ2-3 | TRBV6-6 | TGTGCCAGCTGGAAGGGGCAGGGGTTTCGGGATACGCAGTATTTT | CASWKGQGFRDTQYF
. | . | TRBJ1-2 | TRBV28 | TGTGCCAGCAGGGCCGGGACGAACTATGGCTACACCTTC | CASRAGTNYGYTF
. | TRBD1 | TRBJ2-7 | TRBV5-1 | TGCGCCAGCAGCTCCTCGGCCGGGACAGGGACCAGCGAGCAGTACTTC | CASSSSAGTGTSEQYF
. | TRBD1 | TRBJ2-7 | TRBV11-2 | TGTGCCAGCAGCTTAGCTACAGGGGCCGAGCAGTACTTC | CASSLATGAEQYF
. | . | TRBJ2-1 | TRBV29-1 | TGCAGCGTTCTTTTGGGCTACAATGAGCAGTTCTTC | CSVLLGYNEQFF
once | . | TRBJ2-6 | TRBV27 | TGTGCCAGCATACTAGAACAGCCACCTCCTGGGGCCAACGTCCTGACTTTC | CASILEQPPPGANVLTF